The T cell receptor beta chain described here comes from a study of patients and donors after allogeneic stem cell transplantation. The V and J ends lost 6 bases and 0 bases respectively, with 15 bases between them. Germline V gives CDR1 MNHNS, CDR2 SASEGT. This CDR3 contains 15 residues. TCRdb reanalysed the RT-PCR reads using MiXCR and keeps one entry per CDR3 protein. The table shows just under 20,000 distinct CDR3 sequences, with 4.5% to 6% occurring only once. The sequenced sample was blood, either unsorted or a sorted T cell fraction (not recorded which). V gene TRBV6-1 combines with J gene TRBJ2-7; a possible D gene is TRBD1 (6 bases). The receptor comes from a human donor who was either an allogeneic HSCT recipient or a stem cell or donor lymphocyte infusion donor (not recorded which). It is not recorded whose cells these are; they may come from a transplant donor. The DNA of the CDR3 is TGTGCCAGCAGGGGGGCCTGGGAGAGCTCCTACGAGCAGTACTTC. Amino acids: CASRGAWESSYEQYF.